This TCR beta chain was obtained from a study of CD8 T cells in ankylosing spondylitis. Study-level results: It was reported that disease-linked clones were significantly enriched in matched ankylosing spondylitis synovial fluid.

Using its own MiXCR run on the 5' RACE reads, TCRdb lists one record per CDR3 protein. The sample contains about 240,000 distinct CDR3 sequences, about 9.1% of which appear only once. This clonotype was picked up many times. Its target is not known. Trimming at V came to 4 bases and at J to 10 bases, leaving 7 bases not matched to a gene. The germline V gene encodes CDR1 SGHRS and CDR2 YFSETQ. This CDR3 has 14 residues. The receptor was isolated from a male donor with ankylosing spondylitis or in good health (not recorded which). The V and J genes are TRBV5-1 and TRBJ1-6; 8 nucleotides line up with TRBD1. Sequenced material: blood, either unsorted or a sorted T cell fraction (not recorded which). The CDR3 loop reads CASSADRGVSPLHF. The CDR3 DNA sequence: TGCGCCAGCAGCGCCGACAGGGGAGTGTCACCCCTCCACTTT. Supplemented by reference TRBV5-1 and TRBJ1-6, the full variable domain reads KAGVTQTPRYLIKTRGQQVTLSCSPISGHRSVSWYQQTPGQGLQFLFEYFSETQRNKGNFPGRFSGRQFSNSRSEMNVSTLELGDSALYLCASSADRGVSPLHFGNGTRLTVT.